This T cell receptor beta chain was recorded in a study of tumor and adjacent non-tumor tissue in lung cancer. Germline-derived CDR1 and CDR2 are SQVTM and ANQGSEA. CDR3 length equals 15 residues. Study observations and caveats: Compared with tumor, normal lung showed significantly lower TCR diversity.

Three rounds of nested PCR, following a modified ARM-PCR protocol, produced the TCRbeta library. TCRdb reanalysed the multiplex PCR reads using MiXCR and keeps one entry per CDR3 protein. The repertoire holds roughly 220,000 distinct CDR3 sequences, with about 71% as singletons. No cell sorting was done before RNA was extracted from the tissue. Of note for this clonotype: What it binds is unknown. Likely a read error: the CDR3 ends without its conserved phenylalanine or tryptophan.

The receptor's source is a man in his sixties with non-small cell lung cancer. V gene TRBV29-1 combines with J gene TRBJ2-7; 9 bases fit TRBD2. Sequencing used lung tumor tissue. CDR3 amino acids: CRVVIRAGGPGEQYL. Here the CDR3 DNA reads TGCCGCGTTGTTATCCGGGCGGGAGGGCCTGGTGAGCAGTACCTC.